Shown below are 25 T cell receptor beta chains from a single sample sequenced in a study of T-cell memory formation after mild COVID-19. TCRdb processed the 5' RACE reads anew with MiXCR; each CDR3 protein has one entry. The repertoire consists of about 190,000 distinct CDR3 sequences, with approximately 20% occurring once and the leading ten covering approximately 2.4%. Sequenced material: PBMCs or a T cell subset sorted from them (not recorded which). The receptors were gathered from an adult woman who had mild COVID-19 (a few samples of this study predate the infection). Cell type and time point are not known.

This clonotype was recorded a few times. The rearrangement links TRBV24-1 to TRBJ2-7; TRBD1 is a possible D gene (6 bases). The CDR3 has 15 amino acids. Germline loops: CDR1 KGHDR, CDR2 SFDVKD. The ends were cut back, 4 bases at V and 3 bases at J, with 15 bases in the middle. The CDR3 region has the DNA TGTGCCACCAGTGACTCCCGGACAGTGGACTACGAGCAGTACTTC. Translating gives CATSDSRTVDYEQYF.

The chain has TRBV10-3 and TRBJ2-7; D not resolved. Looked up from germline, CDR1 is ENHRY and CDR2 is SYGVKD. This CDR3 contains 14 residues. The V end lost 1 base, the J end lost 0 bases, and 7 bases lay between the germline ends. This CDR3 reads CAISEWKSSYEQYF. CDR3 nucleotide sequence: TGTGCCATCAGTGAGTGGAAAAGCTCCTACGAGCAGTACTTC.

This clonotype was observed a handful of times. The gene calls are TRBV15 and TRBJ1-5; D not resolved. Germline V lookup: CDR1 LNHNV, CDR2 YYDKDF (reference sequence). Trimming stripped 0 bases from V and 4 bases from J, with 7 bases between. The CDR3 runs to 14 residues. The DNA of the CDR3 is TGTGCCACCAGCAGAGATATCCAGAATCAGCCCCAGCATTTT. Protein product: CATSRDIQNQPQHF.

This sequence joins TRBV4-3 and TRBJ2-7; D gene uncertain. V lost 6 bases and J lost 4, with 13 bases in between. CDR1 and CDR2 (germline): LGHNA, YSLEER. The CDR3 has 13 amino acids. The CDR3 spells CASRSRVEYEQYF. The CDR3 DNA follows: TGCGCCAGCAGGTCCAGAGTCGAGTACGAGCAGTACTTC.

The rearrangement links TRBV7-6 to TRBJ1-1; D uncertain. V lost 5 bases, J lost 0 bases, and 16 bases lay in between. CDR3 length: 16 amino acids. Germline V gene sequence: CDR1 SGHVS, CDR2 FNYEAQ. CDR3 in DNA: TGTGCCAGCAGCGTACGGGAACACCTTATGAACACTGAAGCTTTCTTT. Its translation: CASSVREHLMNTEAFF.

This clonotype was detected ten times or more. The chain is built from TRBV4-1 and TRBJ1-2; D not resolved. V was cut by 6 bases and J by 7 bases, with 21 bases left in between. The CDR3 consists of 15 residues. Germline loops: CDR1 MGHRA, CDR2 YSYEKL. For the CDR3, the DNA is TGCGCCAGCAGGTTGACGGGTACTAGTCGTCTTGGCTACACCTTC. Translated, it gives CASRLTGTSRLGYTF.

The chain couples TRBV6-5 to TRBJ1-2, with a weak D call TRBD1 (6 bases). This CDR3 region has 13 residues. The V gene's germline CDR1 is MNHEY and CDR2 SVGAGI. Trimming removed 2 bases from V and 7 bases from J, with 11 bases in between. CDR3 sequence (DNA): TGTGCCAGCAGTTACGTTGGCAGGGGTGGCTACACCTTC. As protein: CASSYVGRGGYTF.

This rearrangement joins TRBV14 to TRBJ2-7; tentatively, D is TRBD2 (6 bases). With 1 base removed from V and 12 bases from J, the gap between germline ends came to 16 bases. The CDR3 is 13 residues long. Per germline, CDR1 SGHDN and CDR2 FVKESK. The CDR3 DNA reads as TGTGCCAGCAGCCAAGGGGACCGGGAGAGGAGGTACTTC. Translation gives CASSQGDRERRYF.

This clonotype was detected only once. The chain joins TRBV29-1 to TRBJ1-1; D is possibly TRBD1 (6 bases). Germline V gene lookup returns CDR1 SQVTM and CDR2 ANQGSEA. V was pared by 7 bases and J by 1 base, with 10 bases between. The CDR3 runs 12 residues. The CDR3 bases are TGCAGCGCCTCAGGGGAGAACACTGAAGCTTTCTTT. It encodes CSASGENTEAFF.

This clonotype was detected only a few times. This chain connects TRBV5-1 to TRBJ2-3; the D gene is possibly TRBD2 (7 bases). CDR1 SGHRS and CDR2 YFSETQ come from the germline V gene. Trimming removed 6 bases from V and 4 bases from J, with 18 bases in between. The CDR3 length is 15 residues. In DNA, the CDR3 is TGCGCCAGCAACCCCGGCCGAGGGGGGGCAGATACGCAGTATTTT. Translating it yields CASNPGRGGADTQYF.

The CDR3, as DNA: TGCAGCGTTGAAGATTATCAGAGGGGCTACAATGAGCAGTTCTTC. The encoded protein is CSVEDYQRGYNEQFF. V usage is TRBV29-1 and J usage is TRBJ2-1; possibly TRBD1 or TRBD2 for D (5 bases each). CDR3 length: 15 residues. CDR1 and CDR2 (germline): SQVTM, ANQGSEA. Deletions cut 0 bases from V and 3 bases from J, with 12 bases between.

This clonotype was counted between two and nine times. In DNA form, the CDR3 reads TGTGCCAGCAGTTTCGCTGTCGGGAATCTTCCCGAGCAGTACTTC. It is translated as CASSFAVGNLPEQYF. This chain links TRBV27 with TRBJ2-7, with D tentatively TRBD2 (5 bases). Germline V gene sequence: CDR1 MNHEY, CDR2 SMNVEV (reference sequence). Trimming pared 3 bases from V and 6 bases from J, leaving 18 bases between. This CDR3 is 15 amino acids long.

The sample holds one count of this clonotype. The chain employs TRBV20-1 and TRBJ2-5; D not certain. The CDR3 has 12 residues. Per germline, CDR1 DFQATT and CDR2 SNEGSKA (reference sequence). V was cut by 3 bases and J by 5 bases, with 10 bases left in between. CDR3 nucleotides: TGCAGTGCTAGGGTCCAGACTGAGACCCAGTACTTC. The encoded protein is CSARVQTETQYF.

CDR3 sequence reads: CASSAKTALGGNTEAFF. DNA of the CDR3: TGTGCCAGCAGCGCTAAGACCGCCCTAGGGGGGAACACTGAAGCTTTCTTT. The chain has TRBV7-9 and TRBJ1-1, with D possibly being TRBD1 (6 bases). V was clipped by 5 bases and J by 1 base, with 20 bases between them. CDR1 and CDR2 (germline): SEHNR, FQNEAQ (reference sequence). The CDR3 is 17 amino acids.

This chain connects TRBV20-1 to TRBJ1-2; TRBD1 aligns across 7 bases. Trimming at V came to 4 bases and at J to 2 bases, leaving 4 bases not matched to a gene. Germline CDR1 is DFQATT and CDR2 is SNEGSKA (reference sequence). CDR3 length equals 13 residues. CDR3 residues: CSAIVQGNYGYTF. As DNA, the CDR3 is TGCAGTGCTATAGTACAGGGGAACTATGGCTACACCTTC.

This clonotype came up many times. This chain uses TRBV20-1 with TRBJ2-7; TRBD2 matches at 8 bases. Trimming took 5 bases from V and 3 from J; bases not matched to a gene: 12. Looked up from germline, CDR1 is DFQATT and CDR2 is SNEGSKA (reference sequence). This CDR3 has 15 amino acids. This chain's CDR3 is CSARTTMTSVYEQYF. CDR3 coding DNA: TGCAGTGCTCGCACAACTATGACTAGCGTCTACGAGCAGTACTTC.

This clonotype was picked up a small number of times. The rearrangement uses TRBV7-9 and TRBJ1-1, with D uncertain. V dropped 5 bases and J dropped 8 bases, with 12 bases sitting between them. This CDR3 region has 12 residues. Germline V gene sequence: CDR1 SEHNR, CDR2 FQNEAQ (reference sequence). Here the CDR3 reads CASSQGIAEAFF. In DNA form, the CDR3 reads TGTGCCAGCAGCCAAGGCATTGCCGAAGCTTTCTTT.

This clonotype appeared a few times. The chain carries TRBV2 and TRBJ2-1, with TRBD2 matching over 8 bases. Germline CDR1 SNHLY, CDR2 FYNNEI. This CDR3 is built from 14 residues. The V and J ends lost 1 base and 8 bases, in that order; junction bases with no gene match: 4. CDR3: CASSEGLALDEQFF. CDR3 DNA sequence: TGTGCCAGCAGTGAAGGACTAGCGTTGGATGAGCAGTTCTTC.

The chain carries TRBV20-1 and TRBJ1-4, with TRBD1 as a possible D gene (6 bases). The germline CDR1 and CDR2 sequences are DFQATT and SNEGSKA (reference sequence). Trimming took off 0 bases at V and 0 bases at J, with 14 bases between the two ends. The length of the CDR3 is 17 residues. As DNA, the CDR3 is TGCAGTGCTAGAGATCCTGGACAGCCTGCAACTAATGAAAAACTGTTTTTT. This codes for CSARDPGQPATNEKLFF.

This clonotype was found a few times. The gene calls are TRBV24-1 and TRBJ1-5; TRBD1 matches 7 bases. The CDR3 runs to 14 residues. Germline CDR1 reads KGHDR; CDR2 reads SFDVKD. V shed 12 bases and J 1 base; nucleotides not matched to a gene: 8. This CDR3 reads CAEPGGQSNQPQHF. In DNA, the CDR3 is TGTGCCGAGCCAGGGGGTCAGAGCAATCAGCCCCAGCATTTT.

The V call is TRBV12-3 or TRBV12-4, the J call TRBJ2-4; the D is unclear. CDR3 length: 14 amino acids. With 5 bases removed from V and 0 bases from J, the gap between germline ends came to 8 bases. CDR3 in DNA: TGTGCCAGCAGTCGCGAGCTAGCCAAAAACATTCAGTACTTC. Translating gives CASSRELAKNIQYF.

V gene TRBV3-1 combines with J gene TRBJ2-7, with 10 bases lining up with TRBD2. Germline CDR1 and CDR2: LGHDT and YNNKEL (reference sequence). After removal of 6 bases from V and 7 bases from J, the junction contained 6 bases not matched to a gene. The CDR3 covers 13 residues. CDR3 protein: CASRLAGKDEQYF. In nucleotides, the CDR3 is TGTGCCAGCAGACTAGCGGGAAAGGATGAGCAGTACTTC.

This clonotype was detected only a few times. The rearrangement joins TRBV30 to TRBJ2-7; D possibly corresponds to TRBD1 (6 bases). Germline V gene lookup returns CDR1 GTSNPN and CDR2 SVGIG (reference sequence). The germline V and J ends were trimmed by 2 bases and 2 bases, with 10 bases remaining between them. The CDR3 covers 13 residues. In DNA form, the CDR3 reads TGTGCCTGGAGTCAGGGGTTAACCTACGAGCAGTACTTC. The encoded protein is CAWSQGLTYEQYF.

The CDR3 loop is CASSFEGEKLFF. The CDR3 nucleotides are TGTGCCAGCAGTTTCGAAGGGGAAAAACTGTTTTTT. The chain employs TRBV12-3 or TRBV12-4 and TRBJ1-4; D is ambiguous. CDR3 length equals 12 residues. V was trimmed by 3 bases and J by 8 bases, leaving 7 bases between them.

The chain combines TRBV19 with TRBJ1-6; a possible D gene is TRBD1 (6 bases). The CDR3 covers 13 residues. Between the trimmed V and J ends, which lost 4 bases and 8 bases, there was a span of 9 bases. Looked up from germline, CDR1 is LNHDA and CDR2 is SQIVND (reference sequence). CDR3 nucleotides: TGTGCCAGTAGTAGCCAGGGGCATTCACCCCTCCACTTT. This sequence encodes CASSSQGHSPLHF. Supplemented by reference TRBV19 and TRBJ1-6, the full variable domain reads DGGITQSPKYLFRKEGQNVTLSCEQNLNHDAMYWYRQDPGQGLRLIYYSQIVNDFQKGDIAEGYSVSREKKESFPLTVTSAQKNPTAFYLCASSSQGHSPLHFGNGTRLTVT.